This TCR beta chain was identified during a study of T cell responses to AZD1222 COVID-19 vaccine. Germline lookup yields CDR1 SNHLY and CDR2 FYNNEI. V shed 8 bases, J shed 6 bases, and the junction held 2 bases outside the gene matches. The CDR3 has 12 residues. TCRdb keeps only in-frame clones here, not all; method: immunoSEQ multiplex PCR. The table records around 190,000 clones, 85% to 95% of them present only once. The TCR originated in an adult who received the AZD1222 COVID-19 vaccine. V usage is TRBV2 and J usage is TRBJ1-5; 9 bases agree with TRBD1. The source material was peripheral blood, sampled 28 days after the second AZD1222 dose. The CDR3 DNA sequence: TGTGCCAGCGGGACAGGGCCTCAGCCCCAGCATTTT. This sequence encodes CASGTGPQPQHF.